This is a list of T cell receptor beta chains from one sample in a study of T-cell memory formation after mild COVID-19. TCRdb re-derived calls from the 5' RACE reads in MiXCR, one entry per CDR3 protein. In the table there are 350,000 to 500,000 distinct CDR3 sequences, 20% to 30% of which are singletons. Sequencing was performed on PBMCs or a T cell subset sorted from them (not recorded which). All receptors come from an adult woman who had mild COVID-19 (a few samples of this study predate the infection). Cell type and time point are not known. The CDR3 runs from the conserved cysteine through the conserved F or W. A D gene is named only where the DNA matches it firmly. Size values are once, few and many counts, or a class for expanded clones, and some rows have none.

TRBD1 - TRBJ1-2 TRBV30 TGTGCCAGGGACAGGGAGGTGGATGGCTACACCTTC CARDREVDGYTF
TRBD1 - TRBJ2-7 TRBV18 TGTGCCAGCACGGGACAGTTCTACGAGCAGTACTTC CASTGQFYEQYF
- many TRBJ2-1 TRBV5-6 TGTGCCAGCAGCTTGTCTAGGAATGAGCAGTTCTTC CASSLSRNEQFF
TRBD2 - TRBJ2-3 TRBV20-1 TGCAGTGCTAGACCTCCGGGACTAGCGGGAGGGCCCCTTGATACGCAGTATTTT CSARPPGLAGGPLDTQYF
- - TRBJ2-7 TRBV12-3/TRBV12-4 TGTGCCAGCAGTTTACGGAGCCGGGGCGAGCAGTACTTC CASSLRSRGEQYF
- once TRBJ2-7 TRBV2 TGTGCCAGCAGTGAAGCGGTATCAACCTACGAGCAGTACTTC CASSEAVSTYEQYF
- - TRBJ1-6 TRBV7-8 TGTGCCAGCAGCTTAGAGGGGGAATCCTATAATTCACCCCTCCACTTT CASSLEGESYNSPLHF
- few TRBJ2-3 TRBV18 TGTGCCAGCTCACCACCGGGGGCAGATACGCAGTATTTT CASSPPGADTQYF
- once TRBJ2-4 TRBV11-1 TGTGCCAGCAGCTTAGGCAGGGGAAGGCAGGGCATTCAGTACTTC CASSLGRGRQGIQYF
- - TRBJ1-2 TRBV10-3 TGTGCCATCAGTGAAAACAGCAACTATGGCTACACCTTC CAISENSNYGYTF
TRBD2 medium-sized TRBJ2-3 TRBV7-9 TGTGCCAGCAGCTTGGGGAGTAGCGGGAGTAGGACAGATACGCAGTATTTT CASSLGSSGSRTDTQYF
- - TRBJ2-1 TRBV29-1 TGCAGCGTTTCGGGCAATGAGCAGTTCTTC CSVSGNEQFF
- few TRBJ2-5 TRBV12-3/TRBV12-4 TGTGCCAGCAGCGGGTACCAAGAGACCCAGTACTTC CASSGYQETQYF
TRBD1 few TRBJ1-1 TRBV19 TGTGCCAGTAGATCCAGGGACAGGGGAGATGAAGCTTTCTTT CASRSRDRGDEAFF
- few TRBJ2-7 TRBV18 TGTGCCAGCTCACCACCCGGGGCCCCCTACGAGCAGTACTTC CASSPPGAPYEQYF
TRBD2 few TRBJ2-3 TRBV12-3/TRBV12-4 TGTGCCAGCAGTTGGGGGACTAGCGGCACAGATACGCAGTATTTT CASSWGTSGTDTQYF
- - TRBJ2-2 TRBV12-3/TRBV12-4 TGTGCCAGCAGTTTAGTGCTAACCGGGGAGCTGTTTTTT CASSLVLTGELFF
TRBD2 few TRBJ2-3 TRBV6-9 TGTGCCAGAATGGCGGGGGGCCTTGGGAATACGCAGTATTTT CARMAGGLGNTQYF
TRBD1 - TRBJ2-7 TRBV20-1 TGCAGTGCAATTGGACAGGGTAACTACTACGAGCAGTACTTC CSAIGQGNYYEQYF
- few TRBJ2-7 TRBV4-2 TGTGCCAGCAGCCAAGAACGGAGGGGGCATGATGGGCAGTACTTC CASSQERRGHDGQYF
- - TRBJ1-2 TRBV29-1 TGCAGCGGGTCTGGACAGAACTATGGCTACACCTTC CSGSGQNYGYTF
TRBD1 - TRBJ2-6 TRBV12-3/TRBV12-4 TGTGCCAGCAGATCTACCGGGACAGGGGTTCGGGGGGCCAACGTCCTGACTTTC CASRSTGTGVRGANVLTF
TRBD1 few TRBJ1-4 TRBV11-2 TGTGCCAGCAGCGTCCGGGACAGGGGCAATGAAAAACTGTTTTTT CASSVRDRGNEKLFF
- few TRBJ1-1 TRBV12-3/TRBV12-4 TGTGCCAGCAGTTATTCACGTCGAGCCATGAACACTGAAGCTTTCTTT CASSYSRRAMNTEAFF
TRBD1 few TRBJ2-3 TRBV7-2 TGTGCCAGCAGCTTAGCGCTAGGGGGCGGTTCCCCAATCACAGATACGCAGTATTTT CASSLALGGGSPITDTQYF
- many TRBJ2-7 TRBV18 TGTGCCAGCTCACCACGTCAGGGACCCTACGAGCAGTACTTC CASSPRQGPYEQYF
- few TRBJ2-3 TRBV4-1 TGCGCCAGCAGCCAAGTGTACACAGATACGCAGTATTTT CASSQVYTDTQYF
- - TRBJ2-1 TRBV6-1 TGTGCCAGCATCGGTCCGCTTGCTCGGAATGAGCAGTTCTTC CASIGPLARNEQFF
TRBD1 few TRBJ2-5 TRBV24-1 TGTGCCACCAGTGTATCGGGACAGGGGCAAGAGACCCAGTACTTC CATSVSGQGQETQYF
- many TRBJ2-2 TRBV12-3/TRBV12-4 TGTGCCAGCAGTCAGGGGACCGGGGAGCTGTTTTTT CASSQGTGELFF
- - TRBJ1-5 TRBV12-3/TRBV12-4 TGTGCCAGCAGTTTCCGGGGGTCCCATAGCAATCAGCCCCAGCATTTT CASSFRGSHSNQPQHF
TRBD2 few TRBJ2-1 TRBV29-1 TGCAGCGTTGAGACGGGACTAGCGCTGTACAATGAGCAGTTCTTC CSVETGLALYNEQFF